Below are 20 T cell receptor beta chains sequenced from a single sample in a study of lymphopenia after photon versus proton radiotherapy. Measured with immunoSEQ multiplex PCR; TCRdb has only the in-frame clones, and not every one. The sample lists under 20,000 clones; 80% to 95% were seen once. Sequences were derived from peripheral blood, sampled from a patient treated with photon-based radiotherapy. Receptors were obtained from a woman aged 40 to 50 with cholangiocarcinoma.

V and J are TRBV28 and TRBJ2-7; unclear D gene. Germline values: CDR1 MDHEN, CDR2 SYDVKM. This CDR3 contains 14 residues. V lost 4 bases and J 3 bases, leaving 13 bases between the germline ends. The chain's CDR3 is CASSSGRVNYEQYF. The CDR3 nucleotides are TGTGCCAGCAGTTCGGGCAGAGTTAACTACGAGCAGTACTTC.

This clone has only a few counts. CDR3 region: CASSLVGTTNTGELFF. The CDR3 coding sequence is TGCGCCAGCAGCTTGGTTGGGACAACGAACACCGGGGAGCTGTTTTTT. The J gene is TRBJ2-2, the V gene TRBV5-1, with D maybe TRBD1 (6 bases). V lost 0 bases and J 0 bases, leaving 9 bases between the germline ends. The CDR3 runs 16 residues. Germline CDR1 is SGHRS and CDR2 is YFSETQ.

This clone showed up just once. V is TRBV5-1 and J is TRBJ1-5; D is undetermined. Germline-derived CDR1 and CDR2 are SGHRS and YFSETQ. This CDR3 has 15 amino acids. V was trimmed by 0 bases and J by 5 bases, leaving 12 bases between them. CDR3 sequence reads: CASSLVVRKYQPQHF. CDR3 coding DNA: TGCGCCAGCAGCTTGGTGGTCAGAAAATATCAGCCCCAGCATTTT.

In this sample, this clone turned up once. The chain's CDR3 is CASRLAGGIWNEQFF. CDR3 sequence (DNA): TGCGCCAGCAGGCTAGCGGGAGGGATTTGGAATGAGCAGTTCTTC. The gene calls are TRBV5-1 and TRBJ2-1; TRBD2 matches at 12 bases. CDR3 length equals 15 residues. Per the germline V gene, CDR1 is SGHRS and CDR2 is YFSETQ. V trimming: 5 bases; J trimming: 7 bases; junction bases outside the gene matches: 7.

This chain connects TRBV18 to TRBJ1-2; no clear D. The CDR3 has 14 residues. Germline V CDR1 and CDR2: KGHSH, LQKENI. V was clipped by 3 bases and J by 4 bases, with 12 bases between them. CDR3: CASSPESLGYGYTF. The CDR3 DNA sequence: TGTGCCAGCTCACCCGAGTCCCTTGGCTATGGCTACACCTTC.

The rearrangement links TRBV6-5 to TRBJ2-7; D not certain. V was clipped by 4 bases and J by 5 bases, with 12 bases between them. There are 13 residues in the CDR3. In germline, CDR1 is MNHEY, CDR2 SVGAGI. The CDR3 loop reads CASSSFQENEQYF. The CDR3 DNA sequence: TGTGCCAGCAGTTCCTTTCAGGAGAACGAGCAGTACTTC.

This clone was observed a few times. The chain joins TRBV4-1 to TRBJ2-7, with TRBD2 as a possible D gene (5 bases). CDR3 length equals 16 residues. The V gene lost 0 bases and the J gene lost 0 bases, with 12 bases spanning the gap. CDR1 is MGHRA and CDR2 is YSYEKL in the germline V gene. CDR3 DNA sequence: TGCGCCAGCAGCCAAGATCTGAGCGGTAGCTCCTACGAGCAGTACTTC. It specifies CASSQDLSGSSYEQYF.

The chain joins TRBV11-2 to TRBJ1-2; D is possibly TRBD1 (5 bases). This CDR3 contains 15 residues. Germline V CDR1 and CDR2: SGHAT, FQNNGV. Trimming stripped 5 bases from V and 3 bases from J, with 16 bases between. DNA of the CDR3: TGTGCCAGCAGCCCGACCCGGGGACCGGACTATGGCTACACCTTC. Residues: CASSPTRGPDYGYTF.

The V call is TRBV6-1, the J call TRBJ2-7, with D possibly TRBD1 on 6 matching bases. The CDR3 is made up of 12 amino acids. CDR1 is MNHNS and CDR2 is SASEGT in the germline V gene. V dropped 8 bases and J dropped 2 bases, with 10 bases sitting between them. The CDR3 protein is CASGQIPYEQYF. The CDR3 nucleotides are TGTGCCAGCGGACAGATCCCCTACGAGCAGTACTTC.

This sequence joins TRBV9 and TRBJ2-1; 10 positions match TRBD2. V lost 3 bases to trimming and J lost 6 bases; unmatched junction nucleotides: 0. Germline CDR1 SGDLS, CDR2 YYNGEE. This CDR3 is 13 amino acids long. DNA of the CDR3: TGTGCCAGCAGCGCTAGCGGGGGCAATGAGCAGTTCTTC. Translation: CASSASGGNEQFF.

This chain connects TRBV5-6 to TRBJ1-5, with D possibly TRBD1 on 6 matching bases. The germline gives CDR1 SGHDT, CDR2 YYEEEE. The CDR3 length is 17 residues. V was shortened by 4 bases and J by 0 bases, with 17 bases between the two germline ends. CDR3 region: CASSLRTVAFSNQPQHF. CDR3 nucleotides: TGTGCCAGCAGCCTTCGGACAGTTGCTTTTAGCAATCAGCCCCAGCATTTT.

The chain joins TRBV7-9 to TRBJ2-1; 12 bases align to TRBD2. CDR1 is SEHNR and CDR2 is FQNEAQ in the germline V gene (reference sequence). This CDR3 has 16 residues. With 5 bases clipped from V and 6 bases from J, the junction kept 8 bases outside the gene matches. CDR3 coding DNA: TGTGCCAGCAGCACCCCTAGCGGGGGGGCCGGCAATGAGCAGTTCTTC. This encodes CASSTPSGGAGNEQFF.

Remarks on this clone: The germline gene is not matched at one end of the junction; a read error may be the cause. CDR3 residues: CVSSSGGQAGNIQYF. In DNA, the CDR3 is TGCGTCAGCAGCTCCGGGGGACAGGCGGGAAACATTCAGTACTTC. The chain uses TRBV5-1 and TRBJ2-4, with 8 nucleotides matching TRBD1. The CDR3 length is 15 residues. Germline CDR1 SGHRS, CDR2 YFSETQ.

This sequence joins TRBV2 and TRBJ1-1; D not certain. V shed 2 bases and J shed 10 bases, with 11 bases lying between them. CDR1 SNHLY and CDR2 FYNNEI come from the germline V gene. The CDR3 consists of 12 residues. The CDR3 is CASSEPGLGAFF. CDR3 bases: TGTGCCAGCAGTGAACCGGGTCTAGGAGCTTTCTTT.

The J gene is TRBJ2-7, the V gene TRBV5-1; possible D gene TRBD1, 6 bases. The CDR3 sequence is 15 residues long. Germline CDR1 and CDR2: SGHRS and YFSETQ. Trimming removed 5 bases from V and 2 bases from J, with 17 bases in between. The CDR3 DNA reads TGCGCCAGCAGGTATACCGGGACAACAACCTACGAGCAGTACTTC. Translation gives CASRYTGTTTYEQYF.

The chain couples TRBV5-1 to TRBJ1-1; 7 positions agree with TRBD1. This CDR3 is built from 15 residues. Germline CDR1 and CDR2: SGHRS and YFSETQ. J lost 2 bases, V lost 1 base, and 5 bases had no gene match. CDR3 sequence reads: CASSLIGTVNTEAFF. The CDR3 region has the DNA TGCGCCAGCAGCTTGATCGGGACAGTTAACACTGAAGCTTTCTTT.

The J gene is TRBJ1-2, the V gene TRBV10-3; 7 nucleotides align to TRBD1. CDR3 length equals 14 residues. The trim removed 2 bases at V and 6 bases at J, leaving 6 bases unmatched. CDR1 is ENHRY, CDR2 SYGVKD, per germline. The chain's CDR3 is CAISETDRVHGYTF. DNA for the CDR3: TGTGCCATCAGTGAGACTGACAGGGTCCATGGCTACACCTTC.

The chain employs TRBV7-2 and TRBJ1-1, with unresolved D. This CDR3 has 13 amino acids. The ends were cut back, 5 bases at V and 9 bases at J, with 16 bases in the middle. Germline V gene sequence: CDR1 SGHTA, CDR2 FQGNSA. The CDR3 loop reads CASSPIGRPQAFF. CDR3 in DNA: TGTGCCAGCAGCCCCATCGGGCGTCCACAAGCTTTCTTT.

This rearrangement joins TRBV27 to TRBJ1-1; tentative D call: TRBD1 (6 bases). Germline CDR1 and CDR2: MNHEY and SMNVEV (reference sequence). V gave up 6 bases and J gave up 8 bases, with 16 bases separating them. The CDR3 has 13 residues. The CDR3 sequence: CASRPTFGGEAFF. CDR3 DNA: TGTGCCAGCAGGCCCACATTCGGGGGCGAAGCTTTCTTT.

The V and J genes are TRBV7-9 and TRBJ2-7; D may be TRBD1 (6 bases). Germline V gene sequence: CDR1 SEHNR, CDR2 FQNEAQ (reference sequence). This CDR3 has 16 residues. Between the trimmed V and J ends, which lost 1 base and 0 bases, there was a span of 13 bases. CDR3 residues: CASSLGPQGGSYEQYF. CDR3 coding DNA: TGTGCCAGCAGCTTAGGGCCACAGGGTGGCTCCTACGAGCAGTACTTC.